The present entry profiles one T cell receptor beta chain with its context. The antigen is not known. MiXCR, applied by TCRdb to the 5' RACE reads, yields one record per CDR3 protein. This table holds approximately 90,000 distinct CDR3 sequences, less than 6% found once. The data belong to a study of T cells after yellow fever vaccination. Per germline, CDR1 MDHEN and CDR2 SYDVKM. Trimming removed 5 bases at V and 0 bases at J, with 20 bases between. The CDR3 is made up of 18 amino acids. Study results and caveats: Across the CD4 and CD8 compartments, a small share of clonotypes was present in both.

The chain combines TRBV28 with TRBJ1-5, with D possibly TRBD1 on 6 matching bases. This TCR was sampled from a man in his late teens or twenties who received the YFV17D yellow fever vaccine. This material consisted of CD8+ T cells sorted from PBMCs, taken 10 days after the yellow fever booster vaccination. CDR3 sequence (DNA): TGTGCCAGCAGTCAACGTCGAGCGAGGACAGCTAGCAATCAGCCCCAGCATTTT. As protein: CASSQRRARTASNQPQHF.